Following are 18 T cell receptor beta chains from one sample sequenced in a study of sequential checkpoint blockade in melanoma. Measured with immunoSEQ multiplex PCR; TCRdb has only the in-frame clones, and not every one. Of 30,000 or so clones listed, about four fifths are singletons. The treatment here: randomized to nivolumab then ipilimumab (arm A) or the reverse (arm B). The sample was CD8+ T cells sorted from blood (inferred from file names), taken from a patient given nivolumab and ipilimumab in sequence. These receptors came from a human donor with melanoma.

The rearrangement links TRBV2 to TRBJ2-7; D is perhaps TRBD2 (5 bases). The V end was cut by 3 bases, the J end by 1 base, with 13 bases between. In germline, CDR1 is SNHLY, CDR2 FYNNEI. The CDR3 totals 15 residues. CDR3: CASSDGQLASYEQYF. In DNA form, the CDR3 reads TGTGCCAGCAGTGACGGGCAGCTAGCTTCCTACGAGCAGTACTTC.

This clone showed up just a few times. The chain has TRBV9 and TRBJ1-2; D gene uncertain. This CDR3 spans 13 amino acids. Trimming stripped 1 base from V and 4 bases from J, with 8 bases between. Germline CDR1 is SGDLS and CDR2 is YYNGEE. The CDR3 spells CASSVSGIYGYTF. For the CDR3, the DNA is TGTGCCAGCAGCGTATCGGGGATCTATGGCTACACCTTC.

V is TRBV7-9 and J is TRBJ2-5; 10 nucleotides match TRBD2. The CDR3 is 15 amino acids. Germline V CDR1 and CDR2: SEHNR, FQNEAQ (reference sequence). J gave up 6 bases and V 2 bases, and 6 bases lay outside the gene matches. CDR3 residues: CASSLPSGGFQTQYF. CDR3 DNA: TGTGCCAGCAGCTTACCTAGCGGGGGATTCCAGACCCAGTACTTC.

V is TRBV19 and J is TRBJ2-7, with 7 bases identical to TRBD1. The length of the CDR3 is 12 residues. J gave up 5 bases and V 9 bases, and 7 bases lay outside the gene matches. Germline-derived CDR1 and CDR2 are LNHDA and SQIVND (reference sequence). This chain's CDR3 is CASAYRGNEQYF. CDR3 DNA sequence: TGTGCCAGCGCCTACAGGGGCAACGAGCAGTACTTC.

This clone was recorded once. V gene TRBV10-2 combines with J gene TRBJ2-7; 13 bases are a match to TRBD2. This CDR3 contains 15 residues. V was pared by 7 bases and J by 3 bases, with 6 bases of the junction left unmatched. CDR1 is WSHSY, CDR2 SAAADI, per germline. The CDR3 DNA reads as TGCGCCAGCACCGGACTAGCGGGAGAGGGCTACGAGCAGTACTTC. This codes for CASTGLAGEGYEQYF.

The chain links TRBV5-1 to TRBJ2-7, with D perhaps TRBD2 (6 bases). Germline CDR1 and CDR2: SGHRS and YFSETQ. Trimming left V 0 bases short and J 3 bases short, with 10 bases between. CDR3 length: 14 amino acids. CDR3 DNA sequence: TGCGCCAGCAGCTTGGCAGGGACTGACTACGAGCAGTACTTC. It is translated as CASSLAGTDYEQYF.

The CDR3 bases are TGTGCCAGTATCCTGATCGGGGACAGGGGGTTCGCCGAAGCTTTCTTT. Translation: CASILIGDRGFAEAFF. The V call is TRBV19, the J call TRBJ1-1, with TRBD1 matching 11 bases. Trimming removed 7 bases from V and 8 bases from J; junction bases left unmatched: 15. This CDR3 contains 16 residues. Germline CDR1 LNHDA, CDR2 SQIVND (reference sequence).

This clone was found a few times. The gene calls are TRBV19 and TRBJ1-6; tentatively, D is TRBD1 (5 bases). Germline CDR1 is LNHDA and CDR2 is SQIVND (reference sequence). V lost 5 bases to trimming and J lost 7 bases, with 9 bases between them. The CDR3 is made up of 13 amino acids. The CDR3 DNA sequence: TGTGCCAGTAGTTGGACACCGAATTCACCCCTCCACTTT. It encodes CASSWTPNSPLHF. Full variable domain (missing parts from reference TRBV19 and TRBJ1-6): DGGITQSPKYLFRKEGQNVTLSCEQNLNHDAMYWYRQDPGQGLRLIYYSQIVNDFQKGDIAEGYSVSREKKESFPLTVTSAQKNPTAFYLCASSWTPNSPLHFGNGTRLTVT.

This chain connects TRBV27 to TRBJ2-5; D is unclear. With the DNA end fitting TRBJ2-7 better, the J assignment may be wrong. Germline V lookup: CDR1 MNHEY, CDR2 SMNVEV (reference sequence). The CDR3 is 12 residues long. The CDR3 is CASSPSSYEQYF. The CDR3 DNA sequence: TGTGCCAGCAGTCCCTCCTCCTACGAGCAGTACTTC.

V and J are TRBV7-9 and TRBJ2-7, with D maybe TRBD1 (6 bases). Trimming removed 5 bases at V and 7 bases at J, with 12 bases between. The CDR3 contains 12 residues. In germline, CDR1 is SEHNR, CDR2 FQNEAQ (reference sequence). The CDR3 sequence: CASSQNRDEQYF. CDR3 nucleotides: TGTGCCAGCAGCCAGAACAGGGATGAGCAGTACTTC.

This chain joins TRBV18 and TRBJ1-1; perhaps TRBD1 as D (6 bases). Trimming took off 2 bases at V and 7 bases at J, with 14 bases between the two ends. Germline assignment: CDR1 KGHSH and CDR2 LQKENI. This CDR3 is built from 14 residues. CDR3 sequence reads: CASSPTNRELEAFF. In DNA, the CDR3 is TGTGCCAGCTCACCAACCAACAGGGAGCTTGAAGCTTTCTTT.

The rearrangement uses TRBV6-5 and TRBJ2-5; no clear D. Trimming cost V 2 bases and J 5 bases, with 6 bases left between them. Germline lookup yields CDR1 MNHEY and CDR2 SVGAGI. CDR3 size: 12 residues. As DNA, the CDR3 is TGTGCCAGCAGTTACGGGCTCGAGACCCAGTACTTC. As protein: CASSYGLETQYF.

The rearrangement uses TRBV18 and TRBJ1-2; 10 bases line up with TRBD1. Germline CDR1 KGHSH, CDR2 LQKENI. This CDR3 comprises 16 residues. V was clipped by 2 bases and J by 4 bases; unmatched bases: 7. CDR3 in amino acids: CASSPTGQGRFYGYTF. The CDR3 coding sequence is TGTGCCAGCTCACCAACGGGACAGGGGAGATTCTATGGCTACACCTTC. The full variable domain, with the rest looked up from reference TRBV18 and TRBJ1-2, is NAGVMQNPRHLVRRRGQEARLRCSPMKGHSHVYWYRQLPEEGLKFMVYLQKENIIDESGMPKERFSAEFPKEGPSILRIQQVVRGDSAAYFCASSPTGQGRFYGYTFGSGTRLTVV.

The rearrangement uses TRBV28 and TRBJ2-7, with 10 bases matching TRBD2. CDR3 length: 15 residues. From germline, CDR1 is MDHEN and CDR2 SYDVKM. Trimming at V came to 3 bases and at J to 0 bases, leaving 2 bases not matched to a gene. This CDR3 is CASSFVAGGSYEQYF. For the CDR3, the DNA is TGTGCCAGCAGTTTTGTAGCGGGGGGCTCCTACGAGCAGTACTTC.

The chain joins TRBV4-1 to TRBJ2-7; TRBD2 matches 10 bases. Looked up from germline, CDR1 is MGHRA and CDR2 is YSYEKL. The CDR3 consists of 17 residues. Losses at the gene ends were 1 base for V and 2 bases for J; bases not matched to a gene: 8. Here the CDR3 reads CASSQAWSAGGTYEQYF. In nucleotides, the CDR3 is TGCGCCAGCAGCCAAGCGTGGTCAGCGGGAGGGACCTACGAGCAGTACTTC.

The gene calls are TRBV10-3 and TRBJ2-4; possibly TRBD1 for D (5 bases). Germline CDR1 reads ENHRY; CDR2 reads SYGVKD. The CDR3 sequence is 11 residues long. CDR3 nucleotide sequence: TGTGCTACGGGCAGCCAGGGCATTCAGTACTTC. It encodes CATGSQGIQYF.

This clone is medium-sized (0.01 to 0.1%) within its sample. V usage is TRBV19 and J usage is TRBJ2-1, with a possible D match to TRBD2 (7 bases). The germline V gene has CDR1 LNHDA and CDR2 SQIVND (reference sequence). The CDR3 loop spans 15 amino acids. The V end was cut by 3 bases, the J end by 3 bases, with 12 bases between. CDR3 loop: CASSIGGLFYNEQFF. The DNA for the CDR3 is TGTGCCAGTAGTATCGGGGGGCTTTTCTACAATGAGCAGTTCTTC.

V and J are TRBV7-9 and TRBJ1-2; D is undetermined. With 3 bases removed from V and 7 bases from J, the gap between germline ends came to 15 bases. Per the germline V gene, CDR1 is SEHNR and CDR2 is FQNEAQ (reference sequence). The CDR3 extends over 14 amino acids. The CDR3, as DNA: TGTGCCAGCAGCTTCTCAGATTCCTCCTCTGGCTACACCTTC. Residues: CASSFSDSSSGYTF.